These 30 T cell receptor beta chains share one sample of origin, sequenced in a study of naive and memory T cell subsets. Whole-study results and caveats: A few larger clonotypes appeared in naive repertoires, especially CD8, possibly memory cells re-expressing CD45RA.

Two oligonucleotides, mixed equimolar, formed the beta constant-region primer covering TRBC1 and TRBC2. The ligated cDNA underwent four PCR rounds using SP2 and nested alpha and beta constant-region primers. TCRdb reanalysed the UMI-ligation and nested PCR reads using MiXCR and keeps one entry per CDR3 protein. There are over 90,000 distinct CDR3 sequences in the sample; approximately 11% occur only once, and 0.13% lies in the top ten. Their recognized antigens are unknown. The material sequenced was naive CD4+ T cells from blood. The receptors shown here come from a human donor in good health.

This clonotype was observed a handful of times. The V and J genes are TRBV19 and TRBJ2-2; D unclear. V shed 3 bases and J shed 3 bases, with 14 bases lying between them. The CDR3 sequence is 16 residues long. Germline V gene lookup returns CDR1 LNHDA and CDR2 SQIVND (reference sequence). CDR3 sequence reads: CASSMTYRPDTGELFF. In nucleotides, the CDR3 is TGTGCCAGTAGTATGACTTACAGACCAGACACCGGGGAGCTGTTTTTT.

This clonotype was recorded at least ten times. The rearrangement joins TRBV4-3 to TRBJ1-3, with D unclear. The CDR3 totals 16 residues. Germline-derived CDR1 and CDR2 are LGHNA and YSLEER. The germline V and J ends were trimmed by 1 base and 0 bases, with 10 bases remaining between them. CDR3 coding DNA: TGCGCCAGCAGCCAAGTTTGGGAACTCTCTGGAAACACCATATATTTT. Encoded protein: CASSQVWELSGNTIYF.

The rearrangement links TRBV5-8 to TRBJ1-4; no clear D gene. The V end was cut by 0 bases, the J end by 0 bases, with 12 bases between. The CDR3 runs 17 residues. CDR1 SGHTS and CDR2 YDEGEE come from the germline V gene. The CDR3 coding sequence is TGTGCCAGCAGCTTGGGACGTACCATTGCAACTAATGAAAAACTGTTTTTT. Amino acid sequence: CASSLGRTIATNEKLFF.

The gene calls are TRBV20-1 and TRBJ2-5; D gene unclear. Trimming pared 0 bases from V and 0 bases from J, leaving 8 bases between. The CDR3 consists of 14 residues. The germline V gene has CDR1 DFQATT and CDR2 SNEGSKA (reference sequence). CDR3 region: CSAREMKYQETQYF. The CDR3 DNA follows: TGCAGTGCTAGAGAGATGAAGTACCAAGAGACCCAGTACTTC.

This clonotype was counted between two and nine times. The CDR3 here is CSASPPSGGLYEQFF. The CDR3 DNA follows: TGCAGTGCTTCCCCCCCTAGCGGGGGTCTCTATGAGCAGTTCTTC. The chain employs TRBV20-1 and TRBJ2-1; TRBD2 agrees at 10 bases. V dropped 5 bases and J dropped 8; count of bases not matched to a gene: 12. This CDR3 contains 15 residues. CDR1 is DFQATT and CDR2 is SNEGSKA in the germline V gene (reference sequence).

The V gene is TRBV7-9, the J gene TRBJ1-3; no reliable D call. CDR1 is SEHNR, CDR2 FQNEAQ, per germline (reference sequence). The CDR3 consists of 17 residues. V lost 1 base, J lost 0 bases, and 13 bases lay in between. The CDR3, as DNA: TGTGCCAGCAGCTTAGGGAGGTCCGGCCTCTCTGGAAACACCATATATTTT. Encoded protein: CASSLGRSGLSGNTIYF.

This clonotype was seen more than once but under ten times. The rearrangement links TRBV7-2 to TRBJ2-3; tentatively, D is TRBD2 (6 bases). Germline-derived CDR1 and CDR2 are SGHTA and FQGNSA. The CDR3 is 12 amino acids. The V end was cut by 4 bases, the J end by 8 bases, with 10 bases between. The CDR3 DNA follows: TGTGCCAGCAGCTCGATAGCGGTTACGCAGTATTTT. This translates into CASSSIAVTQYF.

This clonotype was detected ten times or more. The chain links TRBV6-1 to TRBJ2-6; 11 bases align to TRBD1. From germline, CDR1 is MNHNS and CDR2 SASEGT. CDR3 length: 15 residues. J was trimmed by 7 bases and V by 6 bases; bases with no gene match: 5. The CDR3 nucleotides are TGTGCCAGCAGGCTGGACAGGGGGCTCGCCAACGTCCTGACTTTC. This encodes CASRLDRGLANVLTF.

The chain joins TRBV7-8 to TRBJ1-6, with TRBD1 matching 9 bases. Trimming took 0 bases from V and 10 from J; bases not matched to a gene: 4. The CDR3 is 15 residues long. The germline gives CDR1 SGHVS, CDR2 FQNEAQ. Here the CDR3 reads CASSLAAGQGSPLHF. CDR3 bases: TGTGCCAGCAGCTTAGCGGCGGGACAGGGATCACCCCTCCACTTT.

This clonotype occurred a few times. The chain joins TRBV27 to TRBJ1-6; D not resolved. In germline, CDR1 is MNHEY, CDR2 SMNVEV (reference sequence). The CDR3 extends over 14 amino acids. The ends were cut back, 6 bases at V and 9 bases at J, with 15 bases in the middle. The CDR3, as DNA: TGTGCCAGCAGCTCCACTCCGCTGGGTTCACCCCTCCACTTT. Its protein product is CASSSTPLGSPLHF.

In nucleotides, the CDR3 is TGTGCCAGCAGTTCGGCAGAAAACTATGGCTACACCTTC. Protein product: CASSSAENYGYTF. The rearrangement uses TRBV28 and TRBJ1-2; D gene uncertain. The germline V gene encodes CDR1 MDHEN and CDR2 SYDVKM. V lost 4 bases, J lost 2 bases, and 8 bases lay in between. This CDR3 has 13 amino acids.

This clonotype has at least ten counts. The J gene is TRBJ2-5, the V gene TRBV5-4; no firm D call. Germline assignment: CDR1 SGHNT and CDR2 YYREEE (reference sequence). The V gene lost 2 bases and the J gene lost 4 bases, with 12 bases spanning the gap. The CDR3 consists of 14 residues. For the CDR3, the DNA is TGTGCCAGCAGCTTATCCCCTGGACCAGAGACCCAGTACTTC. Protein sequence: CASSLSPGPETQYF.

This chain connects TRBV12-3 or TRBV12-4 to TRBJ2-6, with D unresolved. The CDR3 is 15 amino acids. Trimming pared 5 bases from V and 1 base from J, leaving 9 bases between. CDR3 nucleotide sequence: TGTGCCAGCAGTCTTACAGCTTCTGGGGCCAACGTCCTGACTTTC. This translates into CASSLTASGANVLTF.

This clonotype was seen only a few times. This chain links TRBV12-3 or TRBV12-4 with TRBJ2-3, with D perhaps matching TRBD2 (5 bases). V lost 5 bases to trimming and J lost 0 bases, with 12 bases between them. The CDR3 extends over 15 amino acids. The CDR3 sequence: CASSTRTASTDTQYF. The CDR3 DNA reads as TGTGCCAGCAGTACTAGGACGGCTAGCACAGATACGCAGTATTTT.

V gene TRBV6-4 combines with J gene TRBJ2-3; TRBD2 matches at 12 bases. Germline V CDR1 and CDR2: MRHNA, SNTAGT. The CDR3 is 15 residues long. V shed 6 bases, J shed 4 bases, and the junction held 5 bases outside the gene matches. CDR3 sequence: CASSPLAGGADTQYF. In nucleotides, the CDR3 is TGTGCCAGCAGCCCCCTAGCGGGGGGGGCAGATACGCAGTATTTT.

This chain uses TRBV3-1 with TRBJ2-5, with D unclear. This CDR3 region has 16 residues. The V end lost 4 bases, the J end lost 1 base, and 16 bases lay between the germline ends. Germline V CDR1 and CDR2: LGHDT, YNNKEL (reference sequence). The CDR3 spells CASSLWNRNSQETQYF. The CDR3 DNA sequence: TGTGCCAGCAGCCTCTGGAACAGAAACTCCCAAGAGACCCAGTACTTC.

This clonotype was counted ten times or more. This rearrangement joins TRBV12-3 or TRBV12-4 to TRBJ2-7; the D call may be TRBD1 or TRBD2 (5 bases each). The CDR3 totals 13 residues. The V gene lost 5 bases and the J gene lost 2 bases, with 10 bases spanning the gap. The CDR3 sequence: CASSRDGPYEQYF. The CDR3 DNA is TGTGCCAGCAGTAGGGACGGCCCCTACGAGCAGTACTTC.

The V and J genes are TRBV7-2 and TRBJ2-1; TRBD2 matches at 11 bases. The CDR3 sequence is 15 residues long. Germline trimming cut 5 bases from V and 7 bases from J; bases unmatched to any gene: 7. Germline CDR1 and CDR2: SGHTA and FQGNSA. The CDR3 is CASSPELAGVNEQFF. The CDR3 nucleotides are TGTGCCAGCAGCCCAGAACTAGCGGGAGTAAATGAGCAGTTCTTC.

This clonotype came up many times. The chain employs TRBV29-1 and TRBJ2-7; D perhaps matches TRBD1 (5 bases). The germline CDR1 and CDR2 sequences are SQVTM and ANQGSEA. V was shortened by 7 bases and J by 7 bases, with 20 bases between the two germline ends. The CDR3 is made up of 13 amino acids. The DNA for the CDR3 is TGCAGCGCCTTAGGGGAACTGGGCTGGGAGCAGTACTTC. Protein sequence: CSALGELGWEQYF.

This clonotype has more than one count but fewer than ten. The CDR3 is CASRQTKDYNEQFF. DNA for the CDR3: TGTGCCAGCCGGCAGACTAAAGATTACAATGAGCAGTTCTTC. The V and J genes are TRBV11-3 and TRBJ2-1, with D perhaps TRBD2 (5 bases). The V gene's germline CDR1 is SGHNT and CDR2 YENEEA. The V and J ends lost 8 bases and 4 bases respectively, with 15 bases between them. The CDR3 runs to 14 residues.

This chain connects TRBV12-3 or TRBV12-4 to TRBJ1-4, with 7 nucleotides matching TRBD1. The CDR3 contains 13 residues. V dropped 4 bases and J dropped 7; count of bases not matched to a gene: 3. CDR3 in amino acids: CASSSTGAEKLFF. The CDR3 DNA is TGTGCCAGCAGTTCTACAGGGGCTGAAAAACTGTTTTTT.

This clonotype appeared many times. V gene TRBV4-3 combines with J gene TRBJ2-1; D perhaps matches TRBD1 (5 bases). CDR1 is LGHNA, CDR2 YSLEER, per germline. The V gene lost 0 bases and the J gene lost 7 bases, with 10 bases spanning the gap. CDR3 length equals 14 residues. CDR3 residues: CASSQDKRGNEQFF. CDR3 nucleotides: TGCGCCAGCAGCCAAGATAAAAGGGGAAATGAGCAGTTCTTC.

This clonotype has just a few counts. This chain connects TRBV18 to TRBJ2-3, with a possible D match to TRBD2 (5 bases). Germline values: CDR1 KGHSH, CDR2 LQKENI. The CDR3 contains 15 residues. V was cut by 3 bases and J by 2 bases, with 12 bases left in between. The CDR3: CASSPMAGLTDTQYF. The CDR3 DNA sequence: TGTGCCAGCTCACCCATGGCGGGCCTCACAGATACGCAGTATTTT.

The sample holds many counts of this clonotype. This chain uses TRBV10-3 with TRBJ2-3; weak D call: TRBD2 (5 bases). This CDR3 contains 15 residues. Trimming removed 2 bases at V and 0 bases at J, with 9 bases between. Germline CDR1 reads ENHRY; CDR2 reads SYGVKD. CDR3 sequence reads: CAISEGSSSTDTQYF. The DNA of the CDR3 is TGTGCCATCAGTGAGGGGAGCTCCAGCACAGATACGCAGTATTTT.

This clonotype occurred many times. This chain uses TRBV18 with TRBJ2-7, with a possible D match to TRBD1 (6 bases). The CDR3 spans 14 residues. The V and J ends lost 3 bases and 4 bases respectively, with 13 bases between them. Germline CDR1 and CDR2: KGHSH and LQKENI. The CDR3 spells CASSPGLRGYEQYF. In DNA, the CDR3 is TGTGCCAGCTCACCGGGGCTTAGGGGGTACGAGCAGTACTTC.

This clonotype was detected a few times. The rearrangement links TRBV24-1 to TRBJ2-6; 7 bases line up with TRBD1. Germline trimming cut 6 bases from V and 4 bases from J; bases unmatched to any gene: 14. Germline CDR1 and CDR2: KGHDR and SFDVKD. This CDR3 comprises 18 residues. As DNA, the CDR3 is TGTGCCACCAGTACCTCGACAGGGCATATTTCGGGGGCCAACGTCCTGACTTTC. The encoded protein is CATSTSTGHISGANVLTF.

V and J are TRBV15 and TRBJ1-4, with 8 bases lining up with TRBD1. CDR1 and CDR2 from the germline V gene are LNHNV and YYDKDF (reference sequence). Trimming at V came to 4 bases and at J to 5 bases, leaving 6 bases not matched to a gene. The CDR3 covers 15 residues. CDR3 sequence: CATSIPGGGNEKLFF. CDR3 sequence (DNA): TGTGCCACCAGCATCCCAGGGGGCGGGAATGAAAAACTGTTTTTT.

This clonotype was seen a handful of times. The V gene is TRBV7-2, the J gene TRBJ2-5; D possibly corresponds to TRBD2 (7 bases). V gave up 5 bases and J gave up 1 base, with 17 bases separating them. The CDR3 totals 16 residues. Per germline, CDR1 SGHTA and CDR2 FQGNSA. CDR3 nucleotides: TGTGCCAGCAGCGCCATAGGGGGGGGGATCCAAGAGACCCAGTACTTC. As protein: CASSAIGGGIQETQYF.

This clonotype was picked up a small number of times. This rearrangement joins TRBV10-3 to TRBJ2-1; possibly TRBD2 for D (5 bases). Trimming left V 10 bases short and J 7 bases short, with 11 bases between. CDR3 length: 11 residues. Per germline, CDR1 ENHRY and CDR2 SYGVKD. The CDR3 sequence is CATARENEQFF. The CDR3 DNA reads as TGTGCCACCGCGAGGGAAAATGAGCAGTTCTTC.

This sequence joins TRBV11-2 and TRBJ1-5; possible D gene TRBD1, 5 bases. With 5 bases removed from V and 3 bases from J, the gap between germline ends came to 8 bases. The CDR3 loop spans 13 amino acids. Germline V gives CDR1 SGHAT, CDR2 FQNNGV. In DNA form, the CDR3 reads TGTGCCAGCAGCCGGGGCCCCAATCAGCCCCAGCATTTT. Translated: CASSRGPNQPQHF.